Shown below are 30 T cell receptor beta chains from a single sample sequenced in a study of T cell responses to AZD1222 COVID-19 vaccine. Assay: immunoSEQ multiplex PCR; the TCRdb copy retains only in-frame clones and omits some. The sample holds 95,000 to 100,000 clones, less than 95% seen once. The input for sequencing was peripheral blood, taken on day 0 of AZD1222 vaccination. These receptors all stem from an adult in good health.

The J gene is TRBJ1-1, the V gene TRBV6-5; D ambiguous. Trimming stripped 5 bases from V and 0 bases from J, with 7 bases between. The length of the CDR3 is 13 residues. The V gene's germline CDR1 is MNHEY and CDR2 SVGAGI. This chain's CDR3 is CASSTEMNTEAFF. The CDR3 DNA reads TGTGCCAGCAGTACAGAGATGAACACTGAAGCTTTCTTT.

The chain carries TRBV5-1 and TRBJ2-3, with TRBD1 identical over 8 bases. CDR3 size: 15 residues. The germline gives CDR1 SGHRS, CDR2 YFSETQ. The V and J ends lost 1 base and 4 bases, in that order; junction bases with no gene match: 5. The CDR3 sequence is CASSLIGQGADTQYF. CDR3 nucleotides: TGCGCCAGCAGCTTGATTGGACAGGGAGCAGATACGCAGTATTTT.

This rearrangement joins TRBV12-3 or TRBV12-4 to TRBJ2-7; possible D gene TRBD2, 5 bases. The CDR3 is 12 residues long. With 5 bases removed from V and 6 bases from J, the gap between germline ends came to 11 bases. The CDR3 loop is CASSTPSSEQYF. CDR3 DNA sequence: TGTGCCAGCAGTACACCTAGCAGCGAGCAGTACTTC.

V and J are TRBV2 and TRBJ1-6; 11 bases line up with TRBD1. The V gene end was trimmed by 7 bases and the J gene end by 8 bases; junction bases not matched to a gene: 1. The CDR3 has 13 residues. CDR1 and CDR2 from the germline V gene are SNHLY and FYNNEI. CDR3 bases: TGTGCCAGCAAGGGACAGGGGGATTCACCCCTCCACTTT. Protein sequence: CASKGQGDSPLHF.

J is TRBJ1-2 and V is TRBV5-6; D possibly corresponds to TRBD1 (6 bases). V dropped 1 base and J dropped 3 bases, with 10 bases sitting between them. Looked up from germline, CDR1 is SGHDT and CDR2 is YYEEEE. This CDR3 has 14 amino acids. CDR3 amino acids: CASSLLGGDYGYTF. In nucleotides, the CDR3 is TGTGCCAGCAGCTTGCTGGGGGGCGACTATGGCTACACCTTC.

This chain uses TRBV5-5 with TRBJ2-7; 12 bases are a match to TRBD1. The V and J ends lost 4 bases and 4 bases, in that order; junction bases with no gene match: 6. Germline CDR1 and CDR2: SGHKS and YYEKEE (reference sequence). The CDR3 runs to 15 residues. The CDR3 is CASSLRDRGPYEQYF. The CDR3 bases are TGTGCCAGCAGCCTCCGGGACAGGGGGCCATACGAGCAGTACTTC. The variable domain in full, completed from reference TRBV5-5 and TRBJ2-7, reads DAGVTQSPTHLIKTRGQQVTLRCSPISGHKSVSWYQQVLGQGPQFIFQYYEKEERGRGNFPDRFSARQFPNYSSELNVNALLLGDSALYLCASSLRDRGPYEQYFGPGTRLTVT.

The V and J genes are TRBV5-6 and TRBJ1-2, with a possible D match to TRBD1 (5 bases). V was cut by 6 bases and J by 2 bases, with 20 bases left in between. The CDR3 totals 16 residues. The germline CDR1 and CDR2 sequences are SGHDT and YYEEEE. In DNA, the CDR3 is TGTGCCAGCAACACCCCCCCGGGAGGGGCGAACTATGGCTACACCTTC. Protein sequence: CASNTPPGGANYGYTF. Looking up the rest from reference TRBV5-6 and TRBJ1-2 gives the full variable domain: DAGVTQSPTHLIKTRGQQVTLRCSPKSGHDTVSWYQQALGQGPQFIFQYYEEEERQRGNFPDRFSGHQFPNYSSELNVNALLLGDSALYLCASNTPPGGANYGYTFGSGTRLTVV.

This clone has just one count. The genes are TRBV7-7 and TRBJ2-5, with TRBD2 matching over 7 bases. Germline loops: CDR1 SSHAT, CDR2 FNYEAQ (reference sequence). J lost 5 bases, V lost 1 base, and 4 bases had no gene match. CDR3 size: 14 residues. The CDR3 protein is CASSLGAGRETQYF. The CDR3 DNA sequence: TGTGCCAGCAGCTTAGGAGCGGGGAGGGAGACCCAGTACTTC.

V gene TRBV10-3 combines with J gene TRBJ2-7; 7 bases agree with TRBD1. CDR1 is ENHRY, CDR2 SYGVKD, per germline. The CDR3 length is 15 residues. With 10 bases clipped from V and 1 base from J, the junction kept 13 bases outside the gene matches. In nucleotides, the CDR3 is TGTGCCACTCATGACGGATGGGGACAGTCCTACGAGCAGTACTTC. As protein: CATHDGWGQSYEQYF.

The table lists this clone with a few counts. CDR3 bases: TGTGCCAGTAGGCCGGGACTCCTCGACAATGAGCAGTTCTTC. It specifies CASRPGLLDNEQFF. This sequence joins TRBV19 and TRBJ2-1, with a tentative D call TRBD2 (6 bases). Between the trimmed V and J ends, which lost 6 bases and 5 bases, there was a span of 14 bases. The CDR3 has 14 residues. The germline V gene has CDR1 LNHDA and CDR2 SQIVND (reference sequence).

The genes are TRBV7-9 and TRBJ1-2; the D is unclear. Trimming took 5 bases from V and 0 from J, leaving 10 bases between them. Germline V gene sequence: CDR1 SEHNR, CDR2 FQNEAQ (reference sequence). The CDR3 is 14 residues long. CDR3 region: CASSQGLTNYGYTF. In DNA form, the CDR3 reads TGTGCCAGCAGCCAAGGACTGACTAACTATGGCTACACCTTC.

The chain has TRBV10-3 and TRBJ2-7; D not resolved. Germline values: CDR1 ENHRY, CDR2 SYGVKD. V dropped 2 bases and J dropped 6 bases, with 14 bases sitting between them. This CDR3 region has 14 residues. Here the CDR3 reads CAISETNWPGEQYF. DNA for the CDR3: TGTGCCATCAGTGAGACGAACTGGCCGGGCGAGCAGTACTTC.

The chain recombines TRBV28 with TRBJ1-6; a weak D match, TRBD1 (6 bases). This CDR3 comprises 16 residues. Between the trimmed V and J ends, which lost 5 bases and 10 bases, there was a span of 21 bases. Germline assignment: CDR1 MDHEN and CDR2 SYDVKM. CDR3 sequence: CASSGQGYRAGSPLHF. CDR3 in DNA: TGTGCCAGCAGTGGGCAGGGCTACAGGGCTGGGTCACCCCTCCACTTT.

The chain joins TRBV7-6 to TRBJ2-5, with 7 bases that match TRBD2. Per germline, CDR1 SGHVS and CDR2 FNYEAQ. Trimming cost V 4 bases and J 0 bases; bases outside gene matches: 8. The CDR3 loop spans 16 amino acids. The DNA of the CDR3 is TGTGCCAGCAGCTATGACGAGCGGGGATACCAAGAGACCCAGTACTTC. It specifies CASSYDERGYQETQYF. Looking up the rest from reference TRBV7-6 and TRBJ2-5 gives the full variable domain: GAGVSQSPRYKVTKRGQDVALRCDPISGHVSLYWYRQALGQGPEFLTYFNYEAQQDKSGLPNDRFSAERPEGSISTLTIQRTEQRDSAMYRCASSYDERGYQETQYFGPGTRLLVL.

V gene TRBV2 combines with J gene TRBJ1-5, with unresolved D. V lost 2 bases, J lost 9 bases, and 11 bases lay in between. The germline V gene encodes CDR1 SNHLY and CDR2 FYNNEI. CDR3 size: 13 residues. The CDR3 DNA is TGTGCCAGCAGTGAAACGGGTGAGTGGCCCCAGCATTTT. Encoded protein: CASSETGEWPQHF.

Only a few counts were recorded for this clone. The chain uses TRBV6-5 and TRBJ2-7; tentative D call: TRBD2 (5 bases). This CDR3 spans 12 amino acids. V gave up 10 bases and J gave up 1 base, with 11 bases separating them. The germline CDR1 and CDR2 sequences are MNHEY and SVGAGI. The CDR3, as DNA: TGTGCCACCCTTAGGGAGTCCTACGAGCAGTACTTC. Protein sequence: CATLRESYEQYF.

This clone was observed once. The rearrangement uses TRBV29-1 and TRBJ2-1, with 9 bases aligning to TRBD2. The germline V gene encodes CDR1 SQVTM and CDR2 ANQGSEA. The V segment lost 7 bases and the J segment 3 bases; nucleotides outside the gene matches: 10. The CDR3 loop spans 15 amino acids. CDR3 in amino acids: CSGNIAGEYYNEQFF. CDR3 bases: TGCAGCGGGAACATAGCGGGGGAATACTACAATGAGCAGTTCTTC.

The CDR3 reads CASSSQGLGYGYTF. DNA of the CDR3: TGTGCCAGCAGTTCACAGGGTCTAGGCTATGGCTACACCTTC. V is TRBV6-5 and J is TRBJ1-2; perhaps TRBD1 as D (6 bases). The germline V and J ends were trimmed by 4 bases and 4 bases, with 13 bases remaining between them. The CDR3 is made up of 14 amino acids. In germline, CDR1 is MNHEY, CDR2 SVGAGI.

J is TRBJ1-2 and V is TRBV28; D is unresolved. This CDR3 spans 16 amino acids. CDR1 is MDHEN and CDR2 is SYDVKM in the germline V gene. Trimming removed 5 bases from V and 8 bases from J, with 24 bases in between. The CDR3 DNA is TGTGCCAGCAGTCCAGAATTGCGGCTCACCCTTAAGGGCTACACCTTC. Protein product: CASSPELRLTLKGYTF.

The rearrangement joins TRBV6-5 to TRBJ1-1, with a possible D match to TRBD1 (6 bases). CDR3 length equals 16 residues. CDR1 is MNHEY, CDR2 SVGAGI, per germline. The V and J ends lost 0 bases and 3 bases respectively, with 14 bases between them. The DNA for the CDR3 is TGTGCCAGCAGTTACTCTGAAGACAGGCCTTACACTGAAGCTTTCTTT. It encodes CASSYSEDRPYTEAFF.

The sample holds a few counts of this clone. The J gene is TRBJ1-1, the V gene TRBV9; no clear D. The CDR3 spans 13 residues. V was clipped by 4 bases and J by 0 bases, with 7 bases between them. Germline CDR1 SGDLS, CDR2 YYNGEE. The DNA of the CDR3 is TGTGCCAGCAGCCCGTGGTTGAACACTGAAGCTTTCTTT. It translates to CASSPWLNTEAFF.

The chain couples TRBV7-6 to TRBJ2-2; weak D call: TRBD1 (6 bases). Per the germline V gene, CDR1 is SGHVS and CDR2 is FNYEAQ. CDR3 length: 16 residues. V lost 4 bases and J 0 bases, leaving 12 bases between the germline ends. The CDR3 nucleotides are TGTGCCAGCAGCTCACAGGGAGTTGCGAACACCGGGGAGCTGTTTTTT. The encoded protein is CASSSQGVANTGELFF.

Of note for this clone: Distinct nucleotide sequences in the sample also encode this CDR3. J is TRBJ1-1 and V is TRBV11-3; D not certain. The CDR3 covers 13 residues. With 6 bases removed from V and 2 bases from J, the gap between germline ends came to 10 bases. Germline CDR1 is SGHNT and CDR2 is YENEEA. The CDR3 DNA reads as TGTGCCAGCAGTTTTAAGGGCAACACTGAAGCTTTCTTT. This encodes CASSFKGNTEAFF. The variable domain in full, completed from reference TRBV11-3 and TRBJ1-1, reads EAGVVQSPRYKIIEKKQPVAFWCNPISGHNTLYWYLQNLGQGPELLIRYENEEAVDDSQLPKDRFSAERLKGVDSTLKIQPAELGDSAVYLCASSFKGNTEAFFGQGTRLTVV.

The CDR3 nucleotides are TGCGCCAGCAGCTTGACAGAGACTAGCGGGGGGAAAGAGCAGTACTTC. Translated, it gives CASSLTETSGGKEQYF. The gene calls are TRBV5-1 and TRBJ2-7; 13 bases are a match to TRBD2. Germline V lookup: CDR1 SGHRS, CDR2 YFSETQ. V was pared by 1 base and J by 7 bases, with 8 bases of the junction left unmatched. The CDR3 runs to 16 residues.

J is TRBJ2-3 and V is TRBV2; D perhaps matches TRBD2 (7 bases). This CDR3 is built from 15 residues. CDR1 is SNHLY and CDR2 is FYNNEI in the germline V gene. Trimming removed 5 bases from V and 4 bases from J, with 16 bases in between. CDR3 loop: CASSTSRGRSDTQYF. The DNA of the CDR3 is TGTGCCAGCAGTACCTCGCGGGGGCGGTCAGATACGCAGTATTTT. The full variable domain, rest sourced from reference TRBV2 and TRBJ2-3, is EPEVTQTPSHQVTQMGQEVILRCVPISNHLYFYWYRQILGQKVEFLVSFYNNEISEKSEIFDDQFSVERPDGSNFTLKIRSTKLEDSAMYFCASSTSRGRSDTQYFGPGTRLTVL.

The DNA for the CDR3 is TGTGCCAGCAGTTTGACAGGAGCGAACACTGAAGCTTTCTTT. As protein: CASSLTGANTEAFF. V usage is TRBV6-5 and J usage is TRBJ1-1, with D possibly matching TRBD1 (6 bases). The CDR3 covers 14 residues. Germline CDR1 reads MNHEY; CDR2 reads SVGAGI. Trimming stripped 4 bases from V and 1 base from J, with 10 bases between.

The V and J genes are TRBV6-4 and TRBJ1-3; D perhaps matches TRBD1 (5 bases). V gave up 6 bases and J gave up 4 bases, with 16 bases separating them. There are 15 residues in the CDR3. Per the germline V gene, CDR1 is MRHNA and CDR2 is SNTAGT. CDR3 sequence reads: CASSPTPGHGNTIYF. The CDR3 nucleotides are TGTGCCAGCAGCCCCACTCCGGGGCACGGAAACACCATATATTTT.

The CDR3 loop reads CASSYDIRGNQPQHF. The CDR3 bases are TGTGCCAGCAGTTACGATATTAGGGGGAATCAGCCCCAGCATTTT. The chain carries TRBV6-5 and TRBJ1-5; perhaps TRBD1 as D (6 bases). V lost 2 bases to trimming and J lost 4 bases, with 12 bases between them. CDR1 and CDR2 from the germline V gene are MNHEY and SVGAGI. The CDR3 runs to 15 residues.

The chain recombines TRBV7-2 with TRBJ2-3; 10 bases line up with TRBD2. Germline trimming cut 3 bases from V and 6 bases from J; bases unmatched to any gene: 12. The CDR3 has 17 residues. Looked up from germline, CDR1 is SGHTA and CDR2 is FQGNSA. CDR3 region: CASSFFVERGGRDTQYF. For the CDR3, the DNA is TGTGCCAGCAGCTTTTTCGTTGAGCGGGGGGGCCGGGATACGCAGTATTTT. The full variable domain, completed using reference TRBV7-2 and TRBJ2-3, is GAGVSQSPSNKVTEKGKDVELRCDPISGHTALYWYRQSLGQGLEFLIYFQGNSAPDKSGLPSDRFSAERTGGSVSTLTIQRTQQEDSAVYLCASSFFVERGGRDTQYFGPGTRLTVL.

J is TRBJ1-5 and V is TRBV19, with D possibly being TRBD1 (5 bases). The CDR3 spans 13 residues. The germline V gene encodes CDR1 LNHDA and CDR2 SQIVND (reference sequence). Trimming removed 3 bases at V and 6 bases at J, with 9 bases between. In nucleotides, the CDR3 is TGTGCCAGTAGTATCACCAGGGCTCAGCCCCAGCATTTT. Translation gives CASSITRAQPQHF.